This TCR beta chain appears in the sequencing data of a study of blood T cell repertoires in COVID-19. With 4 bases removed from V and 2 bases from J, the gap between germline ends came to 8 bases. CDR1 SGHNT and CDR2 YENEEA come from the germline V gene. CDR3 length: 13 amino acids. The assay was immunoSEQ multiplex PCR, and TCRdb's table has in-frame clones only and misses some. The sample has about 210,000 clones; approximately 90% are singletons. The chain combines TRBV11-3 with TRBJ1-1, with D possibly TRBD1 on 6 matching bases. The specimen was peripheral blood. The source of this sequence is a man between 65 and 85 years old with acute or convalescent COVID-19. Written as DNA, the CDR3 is TGTGCCAGCAGCTCGGACAGTAACACTGAAGCTTTCTTT. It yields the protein CASSSDSNTEAFF.